The next 2 T cell receptor beta chains were all read from a single sample in a study of spatial heterogeneity in lung cancer. TCRdb re-called the 5' RACE reads with MiXCR, one entry per CDR3 protein. The data contain roughly 26,000 distinct CDR3 sequences, less than 6% of them singletons. Stated time point: blood at routine non-recurrence follow-up after resection. Unsorted whole RNA from tumor, nontumor lung or frozen PBMC underwent sequencing. This specimen consisted of PBMCs, obtained at follow-up. All receptors derive from a male donor with early-stage non-small cell lung cancer.

The table lists this clonotype with many counts. This chain joins TRBV4-2 and TRBJ2-7; D possibly uses TRBD1 or TRBD2 (5 bases each). The V end lost 1 base, the J end lost 2 bases, and 6 bases lay between the germline ends. Germline V gene data show CDR1 as LGHNA and CDR2 as YNFKEQ. This CDR3 spans 13 amino acids. The CDR3 coding sequence is TGTGCCAGCAGCCAAGTGGGGGCCTACGAGCAGTACTTC. The encoded protein is CASSQVGAYEQYF.

Ten or more counts support this clonotype. J is TRBJ2-4 and V is TRBV7-2; no reliable D call. The CDR3 length is 15 residues. Trimming left V 1 base short and J 0 bases short, with 7 bases between. The germline CDR1 and CDR2 sequences are SGHTA and FQGNSA. The DNA for the CDR3 is TGTGCCAGCAGCTTAGGAGGAATAGCCAAAAACATTCAGTACTTC. It yields the protein CASSLGGIAKNIQYF.